This T cell receptor (beta chain) was captured in a study of metastatic and nonmetastatic thyroid tumors (dated by TCRdb to the early 2020s). Notes on the research overall: For patients with malignant and with benign thyroid disease, the researchers compared repertoires between peripheral blood samples and tumor or nodule tissue samples. Beyond this particular receptor, the publication reports: In both blood and tumor samples, malignant tumors were reported to have significantly higher TCR beta diversity than benign nodules.

The CDR3 covers 13 residues, taking in both the cysteine and the phenylalanine. Left in the record is the CDR3 DNA by itself, 39 bases read in frame from the first base. CDR1 and CDR2, per the germline V gene (reference sequence), are LNHDA and SQIVND. V drops 6 bases and J drops 2 bases, leaving 10 bases in between. Library method: PCR. The reads were generated on an Illumina HiSeq 4000. High-throughput sequencing was used to profile the CDR3 region of the TCR beta-chain in every patient. The original pipeline was this. The researchers built a classifier to tell apart papillary thyroid cancer patients with distant metastasis, based on CDR3 differences among clinicopathological groups. Repertoire diversity was assessed with the Shannon index, and tumor-blood repertoire similarity with the Morisita-Horn index. TCRdb cleaned the public reads at Q25 with fastp, built clones with MiXCR and kept in-frame beta chains. TCRdb's processing, not the authors' own work, is the source of the V and J calls. The sample has roughly 55,000 clones on record, roughly 15% of them singletons. The ten top clones hold roughly a tenth of the sample.

Before undergoing thyroid surgery, none of the patients had been given any kind of treatment. Using T-cell receptor beta sequencing, the researchers looked back retrospectively at clinical samples from patients, gathered between the early 2010s and the late 2010s. This clone was seen only a few times. Its antigen specificity is not known. One base away there is no much larger clone; base qualities are not given. The chain uses TRBV19 and TRBJ2-5, with the D gene call left open. The clonotype was recovered from a male donor with papillary thyroid cancer or a benign thyroid nodule (not recorded which). Some clones in this sample may be carry-over from other donors' samples. The sample taken for sequencing was blood. The sequenced DNA: TGTGCCAGTAGCAAAGCAGTACAAGAGACCCAGTACTTC. This encodes CASSKAVQETQYF.